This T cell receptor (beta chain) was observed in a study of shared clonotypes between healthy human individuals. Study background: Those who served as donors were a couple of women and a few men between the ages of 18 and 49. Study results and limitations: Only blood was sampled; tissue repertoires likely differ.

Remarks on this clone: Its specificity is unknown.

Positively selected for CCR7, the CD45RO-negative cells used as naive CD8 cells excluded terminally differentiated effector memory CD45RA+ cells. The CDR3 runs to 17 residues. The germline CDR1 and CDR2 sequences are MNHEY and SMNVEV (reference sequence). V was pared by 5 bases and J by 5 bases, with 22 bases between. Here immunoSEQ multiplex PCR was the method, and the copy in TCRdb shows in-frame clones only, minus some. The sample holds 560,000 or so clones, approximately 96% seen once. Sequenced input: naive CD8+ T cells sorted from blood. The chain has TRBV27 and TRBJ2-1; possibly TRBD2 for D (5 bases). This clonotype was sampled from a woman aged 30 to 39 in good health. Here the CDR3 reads CASSAFITSGINNEQFF. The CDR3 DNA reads TGTGCCAGCAGTGCCTTCATAACATCCGGGATCAACAATGAGCAGTTCTTC.